This is a list of T cell receptor beta chains from one sample in a study of blood T cell repertoires in COVID-19. Profiling relied on immunoSEQ multiplex PCR, and the TCRdb table lists in-frame clones only, not all of them. The sample includes 70,000 or so clones, roughly 86% of them seen just once. The specimen was peripheral blood. These receptors originate from a man between 65 and 85 years old with active COVID-19. Both conserved end residues are part of each CDR3.

V gene: TRBV27; J gene: TRBJ2-5; CDR3 protein: CASSPDLRGTQYF
V gene: TRBV4-1; J gene: TRBJ2-3; CDR3 protein: CASSQALAGGPAQYF
V gene: TRBV28; J gene: TRBJ2-1; CDR3 protein: CASSFPGRGQFF
V gene: TRBV24-1; J gene: TRBJ1-4; CDR3 protein: CATSSTVGEKLFF
V gene: TRBV7-3; J gene: TRBJ2-1; CDR3 protein: CASSLTGGASGGEQFF
V gene: TRBV23-1; J gene: TRBJ2-2; CDR3 protein: CASSPPGGANTGELFF
V gene: TRBV6-1; J gene: TRBJ2-7; CDR3 protein: CASSEWGLPSYEQYF
V gene: TRBV5-6; J gene: TRBJ2-1; CDR3 protein: CASSRTSGSDEQFF
V gene: TRBV30; J gene: TRBJ2-7; CDR3 protein: CAWSGDGISYEQYF
V gene: TRBV29-1; J gene: TRBJ1-2; CDR3 protein: CSVGRPGYTF
V gene: TRBV19; J gene: TRBJ2-5; CDR3 protein: CASSIGLQETQYF
V gene: TRBV5-6; J gene: TRBJ2-1; CDR3 protein: CASSWGGGEQFF
V gene: TRBV9; J gene: TRBJ2-2; CDR3 protein: CASSVDMGSGELFF
V gene: TRBV30; J gene: TRBJ2-3; CDR3 protein: CAWSVRRREPQYF
V gene: TRBV19; J gene: TRBJ2-5; CDR3 protein: CASSAPTSGRAQETQYF
V gene: TRBV28; J gene: TRBJ2-7; CDR3 protein: CASSAQTYEQYF
V gene: TRBV7-8; J gene: TRBJ1-2; CDR3 protein: CASSWGQGRGRYGYTF
V gene: TRBV6-5; J gene: TRBJ2-1; CDR3 protein: CASRASGRSYNEQFF
V gene: TRBV7-9; J gene: TRBJ1-2; CDR3 protein: CASSGGGQAYGYTF
V gene: TRBV7-9; J gene: TRBJ1-5; CDR3 protein: CASSLAASSNQPQHF
V gene: TRBV11-2; J gene: TRBJ2-1; CDR3 protein: CASSRGVDYNEQFF
V gene: TRBV7-9; J gene: TRBJ2-1; CDR3 protein: CASSWGRLAGAWGSNEQFF
V gene: TRBV9; J gene: TRBJ2-3; CDR3 protein: CASSVVADTDTQYF
V gene: TRBV6-1; J gene: TRBJ1-2; CDR3 protein: CASSEALVGANYGYTF
V gene: TRBV3-1/TRBV3-2; J gene: TRBJ1-5; CDR3 protein: CASSQRTDQPQHF
V gene: TRBV6-5; J gene: TRBJ1-5; CDR3 protein: CASSFRDTSPNQPQHF
V gene: TRBV3-1/TRBV3-2; J gene: TRBJ2-6; CDR3 protein: CASSQDLGSGRSTGANVLTF
V gene: TRBV30; J gene: TRBJ1-3; CDR3 protein: CAWSSAGNTIYF
V gene: TRBV11-2; J gene: TRBJ1-1; CDR3 protein: CASSLDVGQGRAEAFF
V gene: TRBV6-5; J gene: TRBJ2-3; CDR3 protein: CASSPTGDTQYF
V gene: TRBV18; J gene: TRBJ2-3; CDR3 protein: CASSTTTDTQYF
V gene: TRBV5-1; J gene: TRBJ2-1; CDR3 protein: CASSSNNEQFF
V gene: TRBV5-4; J gene: TRBJ1-1; CDR3 protein: CASSRGGTRGMNTEAFF
V gene: TRBV5-1; J gene: TRBJ2-3; CDR3 protein: CASSLATGGWLAGSDTQYF
V gene: TRBV2; J gene: TRBJ2-1; CDR3 protein: CASSVGEWLEQFF
V gene: TRBV30; J gene: TRBJ1-5; CDR3 protein: CAWRLAGQSNQPQHF
V gene: TRBV4-3; J gene: TRBJ2-5; CDR3 protein: CASSQDPRGGETQYF
V gene: TRBV27; J gene: TRBJ2-7; CDR3 protein: CASSGGLAGVWEQYF